The clone carrying this T cell receptor (beta chain) was seen many times. Its specificity is not known. Researchers took RNA transcripts and amplified TCR beta CDR3 regions from them. Second-round multiplex PCR came after a first-round RT-PCR that employed HTBI primers. Via MiXCR, TCRdb re-called the multiplex PCR reads, giving one row per CDR3 protein. The repertoire has hundreds of thousands of distinct CDR3 sequences, 20% to 25% of them found once; the top ten carry about 6.6%. CDR3 length: 15 residues. Trimming removed 1 base at V and 3 bases at J, with 12 bases between. Germline CDR1 reads MNHNS; CDR2 reads SASEGT. The data were taken from a study of Graves' ophthalmopathy and Graves' hyperthyroidism. Study-wide findings and caveats: Sensitivity of about 67% and specificity of nearly 75% were achieved by the model that predicted ophthalmopathy progression.

The sequence was collected from a woman aged 18 to 35 with stable Graves' hyperthyroidism. Some clones in this sample may be carry-over from other donors' samples. The sequenced material came from peripheral blood. The chain employs TRBV6-1 and TRBJ1-1; D might be TRBD1 (6 bases). CDR3 in amino acids: CASSEVAGAYTEAFF. The CDR3 DNA follows: TGTGCCAGCAGTGAAGTGGCAGGGGCGTACACTGAAGCTTTCTTT.